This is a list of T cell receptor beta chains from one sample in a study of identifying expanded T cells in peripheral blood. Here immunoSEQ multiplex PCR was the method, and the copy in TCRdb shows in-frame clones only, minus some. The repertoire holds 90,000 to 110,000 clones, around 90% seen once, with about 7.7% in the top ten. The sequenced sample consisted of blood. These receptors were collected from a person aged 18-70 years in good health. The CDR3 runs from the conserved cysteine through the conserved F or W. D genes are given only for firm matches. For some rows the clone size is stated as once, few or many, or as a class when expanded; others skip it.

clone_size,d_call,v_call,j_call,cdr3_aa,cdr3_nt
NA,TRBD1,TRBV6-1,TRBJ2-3,CASSRTGGLEAQYF,TGTGCCAGCAGCAGGACAGGGGGCCTTGAAGCGCAGTATTTT
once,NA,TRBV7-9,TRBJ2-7,CASSPSQGFADYEQYF,TGTGCCAGCAGCCCCTCCCAGGGTTTTGCGGACTACGAGCAGTACTTC
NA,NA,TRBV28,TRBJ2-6,CASSPVFLSGANVLTF,TGTGCCAGCAGTCCCGTCTTTTTATCTGGGGCCAACGTCCTGACTTTC
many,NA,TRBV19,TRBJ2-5,CASSFGHVGDQYF,TGTGCCAGTAGTTTCGGACATGTGGGGGACCAGTACTTC
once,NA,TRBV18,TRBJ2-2,CASSPGELFF,TGTGCCAGCTCACCCGGGGAGCTGTTTTTT
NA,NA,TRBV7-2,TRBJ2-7,CASSLVTGAYSYEQYF,TGTGCCAGCAGCTTAGTCACGGGCGCCTACTCCTACGAGCAGTACTTC
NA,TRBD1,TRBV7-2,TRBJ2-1,CASRRTGNEQFF,TGTGCCAGCAGGAGGACAGGGAATGAGCAGTTCTTC
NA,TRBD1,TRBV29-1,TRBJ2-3,CSVGTGTGGLNTQYF,TGCAGCGTAGGCACCGGGACAGGGGGCTTAAATACGCAGTATTTT
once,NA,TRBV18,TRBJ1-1,CASSPPTRNTEAFF,TGTGCCAGCTCACCACCTACTAGGAACACTGAAGCTTTCTTT
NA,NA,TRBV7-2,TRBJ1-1,CASIPGATEAFF,TGTGCCAGCATCCCAGGGGCCACTGAAGCTTTCTTT
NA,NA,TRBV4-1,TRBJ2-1,CASSRETSYNEQFF,TGCGCCAGCAGCCGAGAAACCTCCTACAATGAGCAGTTCTTC
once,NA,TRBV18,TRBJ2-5,CASSPPSGQETQYF,TGTGCCAGCTCACCACCGAGTGGCCAAGAGACCCAGTACTTC
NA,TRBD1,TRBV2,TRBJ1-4,CASSETLNRDRANEKLFF,TGTGCCAGCAGTGAAACCTTAAACCGGGACAGGGCCAATGAAAAACTGTTTTTT
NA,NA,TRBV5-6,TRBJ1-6,CASSFYFYNSPLHF,TGTGCCAGCAGCTTTTACTTCTATAATTCACCCCTCCACTTT
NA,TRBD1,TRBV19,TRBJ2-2,CATADRGLNTGELFF,TGTGCCACCGCCGACAGGGGCTTGAACACCGGGGAGCTGTTTTTT
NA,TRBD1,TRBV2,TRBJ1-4,CASRWDRGREKLFF,TGTGCCAGCAGATGGGACAGGGGGCGTGAAAAACTGTTTTTT
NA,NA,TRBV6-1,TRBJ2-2,CASRGYDAGELFF,TGTGCCAGCCGGGGTTACGATGCCGGGGAGCTGTTTTTT
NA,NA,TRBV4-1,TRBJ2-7,CASSQAAGSYEQYF,TGCGCCAGCAGCCAAGCCGCCGGATCCTACGAGCAGTACTTC
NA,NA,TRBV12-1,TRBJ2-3,CASSFAGGGSTDTQYF,TGTGCCAGCAGCTTTGCGGGGGGGGGAAGCACAGATACGCAGTATTTT
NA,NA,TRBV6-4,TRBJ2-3,CASSDTKADTQYF,TGTGCCAGCAGTGACACGAAGGCAGATACGCAGTATTTT
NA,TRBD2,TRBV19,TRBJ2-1,CASSTSSGNNEQFF,TGTGCCAGTAGTACCTCTAGCGGGAACAATGAGCAGTTCTTC
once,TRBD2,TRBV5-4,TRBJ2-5,CASSLGGGAGETQYF,TGTGCCAGCAGCTTAGGCGGGGGGGCCGGGGAGACCCAGTACTTC
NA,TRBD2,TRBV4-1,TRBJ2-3,CASSQDDTSGSTDTQYF,TGCGCCAGCAGCCAAGATGATACTAGCGGAAGCACAGATACGCAGTATTTT
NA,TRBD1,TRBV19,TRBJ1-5,CASSIGRAGGVRYQPQHF,TGTGCCAGTAGTATAGGGAGAGCAGGGGGCGTTCGTTATCAGCCCCAGCATTTT
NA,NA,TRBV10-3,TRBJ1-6,CAISEEHRANSPLHF,TGTGCCATCAGCGAGGAGCATAGGGCTAATTCACCCCTCCACTTT
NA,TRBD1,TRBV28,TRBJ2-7,CASSSHDREYEQYF,TGTGCCAGCAGTTCTCACGACAGGGAGTACGAGCAGTACTTC
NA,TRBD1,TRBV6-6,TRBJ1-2,CASSRDRDNGYTF,TGTGCCAGCAGTCGAGACAGGGACAATGGCTACACCTTC
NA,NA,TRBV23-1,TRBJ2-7,CASKVGSKREKDTAGNRSF,TGCGCCAGCAAGGTGGGATCTAAAAGAGAGAAGGACACCGCTGGGAATAGAAGCTTC
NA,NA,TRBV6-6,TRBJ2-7,CASSLRGSGSYEQYF,TGTGCCAGCAGTCTCAGGGGTTCAGGCTCCTACGAGCAGTACTTC
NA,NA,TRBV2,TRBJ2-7,CASTPGRLASLGEQYF,TGTGCCTCAACCCCGGGTCGGCTAGCTTCGTTAGGCGAGCAGTACTTC
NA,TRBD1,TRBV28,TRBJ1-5,CASRSQGAGQPQHF,TGTGCCAGCAGGTCACAGGGGGCGGGTCAGCCCCAGCATTTT
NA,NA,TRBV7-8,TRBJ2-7,CASSLVYEQYF,TGTGCCAGCAGCTTGGTCTACGAGCAGTACTTC
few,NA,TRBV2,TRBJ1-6,CASREERGSPLHF,TGTGCCAGCAGGGAAGAAAGGGGGTCACCCCTCCACTTT
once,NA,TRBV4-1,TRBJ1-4,CASSLQGLSEKLFF,TGCGCCAGCAGCCTCCAGGGTTTGAGCGAAAAACTGTTTTTT
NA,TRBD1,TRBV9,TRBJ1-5,CASSATGGGGQPQHF,TGTGCCAGCAGCGCCACAGGGGGCGGGGGTCAGCCCCAGCATTTT
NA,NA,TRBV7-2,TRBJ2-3,CASSSVPDTQYF,TGTGCCAGCAGCTCGGTCCCAGATACGCAGTATTTT